This entry is about one T cell receptor (beta chain). Its antigen is as yet unknown. Germline CDR1 reads GTSNPN; CDR2 reads SVGIG (reference sequence). The CDR3 spans 13 residues. V was shortened by 0 bases and J by 8 bases, with 10 bases between the two germline ends. Deep level was the assay's run setting. 200 ng DNA, tens of thousands of T cell genomes, went into each sorted-subset replicate PCR. Here immunoSEQ multiplex PCR was the method, and the copy in TCRdb shows in-frame clones only, minus some. Of around 2,000,000 clones listed, approximately 94% are singletons. This entry belongs to a study of shared clonotypes between healthy human individuals. Regarding the study as a whole: Clonotype sharing across a few donors was observed for around 5% of naive CD4 clonotypes.

Naive CD8 populations comprised CD45RO-negative cells positively selected for CCR7, excluding terminally differentiated effector memory CD45RA+ cells. Sample: naive CD8+ T cells from PBMCs. This TCR was sampled from a man aged 18 to 30 in good health. Some clones in this sample may be carry-over from other donors' samples. The V gene is TRBV30, the J gene TRBJ2-2; D unclear. CDR3 DNA sequence: TGTGCCTGGAGTGTACTGGATTTTGGGGAGCTGTTTTTT. It encodes CAWSVLDFGELFF. Full variable domain (rest looked up from reference TRBV30 and TRBJ2-2): SQTIHQWPATLVQPVGSPLSLECTVEGTSNPNLYWYRQAAGRGLQLLFYSVGIGQISSEVPQNLSASRPQDRQFILSSKKLLLSDSGFYLCAWSVLDFGELFFGEGSRLTVL.